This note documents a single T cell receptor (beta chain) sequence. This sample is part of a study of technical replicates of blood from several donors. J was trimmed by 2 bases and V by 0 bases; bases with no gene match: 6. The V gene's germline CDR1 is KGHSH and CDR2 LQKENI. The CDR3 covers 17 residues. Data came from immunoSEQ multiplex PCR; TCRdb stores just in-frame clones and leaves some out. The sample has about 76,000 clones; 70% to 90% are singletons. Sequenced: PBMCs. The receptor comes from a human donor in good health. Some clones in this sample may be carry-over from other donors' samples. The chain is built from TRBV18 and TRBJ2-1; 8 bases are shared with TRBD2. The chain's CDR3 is CASSPPNGGGTYNEQFF. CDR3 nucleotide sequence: TGTGCCAGCTCACCACCGAACGGCGGGGGGACCTACAATGAGCAGTTCTTC.